These 17 T cell receptor beta chains share one sample of origin, sequenced in a study of beta chain features in type 1 diabetes. The whole isolated RNA underwent reverse transcription, so sequencing captured expressed TCRB transcripts. Clones were read by immunoSEQ multiplex PCR, and TCRdb kept only the in-frame ones, dropping some. The data show 350,000 to 450,000 clones, with around 14% seen just once and roughly 0.035% held by the top ten. Material for sequencing was naive CD4+ T cells from blood. These receptors were collected from a man aged 25-40 years in good health.

This chain links TRBV5-6 with TRBJ1-1, with 7 bases aligning to TRBD1. The CDR3 totals 17 residues. With V trimmed by 0 bases and J by 0 bases, 8 bases remained unmatched. Germline-derived CDR1 and CDR2 are SGHDT and YYEEEE. CDR3 nucleotide sequence: TGTGCCAGCAGCTTGGCTCCTTCAGGGGGTATGAACACTGAAGCTTTCTTT. This sequence encodes CASSLAPSGGMNTEAFF.

This clone was seen a handful of times. The J gene is TRBJ2-3, the V gene TRBV9; D not resolved. The germline V gene has CDR1 SGDLS and CDR2 YYNGEE. The CDR3 length is 12 residues. Trimming took 4 bases from V and 2 from J, leaving 5 bases between them. The CDR3 bases are TGTGCCAGCAGCCTTGACACAGATACGCAGTATTTT. It translates to CASSLDTDTQYF.

This clone was seen at least ten times. The chain employs TRBV29-1 and TRBJ1-1; TRBD1 might be the D (5 bases). The germline V and J ends were trimmed by 6 bases and 6 bases, with 14 bases remaining between them. Germline lookup yields CDR1 SQVTM and CDR2 ANQGSEA. The CDR3 consists of 12 residues. The CDR3 loop is CSVASRDSEAFF. The CDR3 DNA reads as TGCAGCGTCGCTAGCAGGGACTCTGAAGCTTTCTTT.

This clone was observed a handful of times. The V gene is TRBV30, the J gene TRBJ1-2; no firm D call. This CDR3 is built from 18 residues. V lost 0 bases and J 2 bases, leaving 22 bases between the germline ends. The germline CDR1 and CDR2 sequences are GTSNPN and SVGIG (reference sequence). The CDR3 nucleotides are TGTGCCTGGAGTGTATTGTTTGTTAATGGCAGAACAAACTATGGCTACACCTTC. Its protein is CAWSVLFVNGRTNYGYTF.

This clone was seen a few times. The V call is TRBV2, the J call TRBJ2-1, with unresolved D. Germline CDR1 is SNHLY and CDR2 is FYNNEI. Trimming pared 7 bases from V and 6 bases from J, leaving 10 bases between. The CDR3 is made up of 12 amino acids. The CDR3 loop is CASKDPSNEQFF. The CDR3 DNA sequence: TGTGCCAGCAAGGACCCCAGCAATGAGCAGTTCTTC.

This clone was observed a few times. The chain links TRBV7-9 to TRBJ2-2, with a tentative D call TRBD2 (6 bases). The germline V gene has CDR1 SEHNR and CDR2 FQNEAQ (reference sequence). There are 15 residues in the CDR3. V gave up 3 bases and J gave up 7 bases, with 15 bases separating them. This CDR3 is CASSLRQGGFGELFF. The CDR3 bases are TGTGCCAGCAGCTTGAGGCAGGGAGGCTTCGGGGAGCTGTTTTTT.

The chain carries TRBV29-1 and TRBJ2-3; D gene uncertain. This CDR3 has 14 residues. Germline loops: CDR1 SQVTM, CDR2 ANQGSEA. The CDR3, as DNA: TGCAGTATCCTCATCGGATCGGGCACAGATACGCAGTATTTT. Protein product: CSILIGSGTDTQYF.

This clone was detected a few times. This chain links TRBV18 with TRBJ2-7; 7 bases line up with TRBD1. The CDR3 is 14 amino acids. The V gene end was trimmed by 3 bases and the J gene end by 2 bases; junction bases not matched to a gene: 4. Germline V gene sequence: CDR1 KGHSH, CDR2 LQKENI. The CDR3 region has the DNA TGTGCCAGCTCACCGCTGGGACAGCCCTACGAGCAGTACGTC. It codes for CASSPLGQPYEQYV.

The chain carries TRBV4-3 and TRBJ1-1, with unresolved D. Germline values: CDR1 LGHNA, CDR2 YSLEER. The CDR3 is made up of 14 amino acids. V was clipped by 1 base and J by 4 bases, with 10 bases between them. The CDR3 region has the DNA TGCGCCAGCAGCCAAGCCGGGGTGGGCACTGAAGCTTTCTTT. Its translation is CASSQAGVGTEAFF.

V is TRBV9 and J is TRBJ2-3; 8 bases match TRBD2. Looked up from germline, CDR1 is SGDLS and CDR2 is YYNGEE. J was trimmed by 6 bases and V by 3 bases; bases with no gene match: 6. The CDR3 contains 14 residues. The CDR3 here is CASSATGGPDTQYF. As DNA, the CDR3 is TGTGCCAGCAGCGCCACGGGGGGGCCCGATACGCAGTATTTT.

The gene calls are TRBV4-3 and TRBJ2-3; 12 bases agree with TRBD2. This CDR3 has 18 residues. Trimming took 3 bases from V and 4 from J; bases not matched to a gene: 11. CDR1 and CDR2 from the germline V gene are LGHNA and YSLEER. In nucleotides, the CDR3 is TGCGCCAGCAGCCAGCGGACTAGCGGGGCGGGGGCGGCAGATACGCAGTATTTT. The encoded protein is CASSQRTSGAGAADTQYF.

The genes are TRBV21-1 and TRBJ2-7. TRBV21-1 is designated a pseudogene. CDR3 length: 16 residues. The CDR3 is CASSNHWTWSSYEQYF. Written as DNA, the CDR3 is TGTGCCAGCAGCAATCATTGGACCTGGAGCTCCTACGAGCAGTACTTC.

The chain carries TRBV4-3 and TRBJ1-3; 7 bases fit TRBD1. Per germline, CDR1 LGHNA and CDR2 YSLEER. The length of the CDR3 is 17 residues. Unmatched junction bases numbered 17, after V lost 1 base and J lost 11 bases. The CDR3: CASSQALTGPVTRAIYF. The CDR3, as DNA: TGCGCCAGCAGCCAAGCCTTGACAGGGCCGGTTACAAGGGCCATATATTTT.

The rearrangement links TRBV19 to TRBJ2-1; D gene unclear. Germline CDR1 reads LNHDA; CDR2 reads SQIVND (reference sequence). V was cut by 3 bases and J by 3 bases, with 18 bases left in between. This CDR3 region has 17 residues. The CDR3 loop is CASSIDTGVSFYNEQFF. CDR3 DNA: TGTGCCAGTAGTATTGACACGGGCGTGTCCTTCTACAATGAGCAGTTCTTC.

There are a few counts of this clone. This rearrangement joins TRBV4-3 to TRBJ1-6, with D unresolved. CDR1 is LGHNA, CDR2 YSLEER, per germline. This CDR3 contains 17 residues. V was cut by 1 base and J by 9 bases, with 19 bases left in between. CDR3 nucleotide sequence: TGCGCCAGCAGCCAAGTGATTGCCGGCAGCACGCGTTCACCCCTCCACTTT. It yields the protein CASSQVIAGSTRSPLHF.

The CDR3 coding sequence is TGTGCCTGGAGTGTAGTATCCTCATCCCCGCTATATGGCTACACCTTC. Its protein is CAWSVVSSSPLYGYTF. V gene TRBV30 combines with J gene TRBJ1-2, with D hard to call. Germline-derived CDR1 and CDR2 are GTSNPN and SVGIG (reference sequence). The CDR3 has 16 amino acids. V lost 0 bases to trimming and J lost 5 bases, with 19 bases between them.

In this sample, this clone turned up once. The V gene is TRBV5-1, the J gene TRBJ2-3; 7 bases align to TRBD2. There are 17 residues in the CDR3. Germline loops: CDR1 SGHRS, CDR2 YFSETQ. V lost 3 bases and J lost 0; bases outside the gene matches: 10. The CDR3 DNA reads TGCGCCAGCAGCTCCGTAAAGAGCGGGATTAGCACAGATACGCAGTATTTT. Amino acids: CASSSVKSGISTDTQYF.